Sequencing of this TCR beta chain was carried out in a study of CD8 T cells in ankylosing spondylitis. Study outcomes and limitations: Peripheral blood held disease-linked clones only at relatively low frequency, and these were CD8+. Reports say disease-linked clones showed up significantly more in matched ankylosing spondylitis synovial fluid.

With molecular barcodes, quantitative 5'-RACE was used to make the TCR beta libraries. MiXCR, run by TCRdb on the 5' RACE reads, gives a single entry per CDR3 protein. The sample has about 130,000 distinct CDR3 sequences; about 7% are singletons. The V end was cut by 4 bases, the J end by 7 bases, with 16 bases between. Looked up from germline, CDR1 is LNHNV and CDR2 is YYDKDF (reference sequence). This CDR3 has 14 amino acids. Only a few counts were recorded for this clonotype. Its matching antigen is unknown. This receptor was taken from a female donor with ankylosing spondylitis or in good health (not recorded which). Sequencing was carried out using blood, either unsorted or a sorted T cell fraction (not recorded which). The V gene is TRBV15, the J gene TRBJ1-1; possibly TRBD1 for D (6 bases). CDR3 sequence reads: CATSKSGGSGEAFF. CDR3 DNA sequence: TGTGCCACCAGCAAGAGCGGGGGCTCAGGTGAAGCTTTCTTT.